The clone carrying this TCR beta chain appeared a few times. The record originates from a study of T cells in Graves' hyperthyroidism and ophthalmopathy. Template material for amplifying TCR beta CDR3 regions consisted of RNA transcripts. TCR CDR3 regions were first amplified by RT-PCR with HTBI primers. TCRdb used MiXCR to reprocess the multiplex PCR reads, holding one entry per CDR3 protein. The sample holds over 200,000 distinct CDR3 sequences, roughly 15% seen once. The V gene's germline CDR1 is MDHEN and CDR2 SYDVKM. Germline trimming cut 7 bases from V and 5 bases from J; bases unmatched to any gene: 15. The CDR3 consists of 17 residues.

Sequencing used blood. The sequence was collected from a woman aged 40 to 49 with Graves' hyperthyroidism that later progressed to Graves' ophthalmopathy. The chain combines TRBV28 with TRBJ2-3, with 10 bases aligning to TRBD2. The DNA for the CDR3 is TGTGCCAGCACCAGTAGGTCGGTAGCGGGAGGAGGAGATACGCAGTATTTT. This translates into CASTSRSVAGGGDTQYF.